Below are 22 T cell receptor beta chains sequenced from a single sample in a study of yellow fever vaccine responses in identical twins. MiXCR, run by TCRdb on the RT-PCR reads, gives a single entry per CDR3 protein. The table has around 20,000 distinct CDR3 sequences, roughly 75% seen once. Sequenced here: T cells from blood (PBMCs), unsorted or a sorted subset (not recorded which), sampled before or after yellow fever vaccination (not recorded which). The receptors derive from a woman between 18 and 30 years old who received the yellow fever vaccine.

The chain links TRBV6-5 to TRBJ1-4; the match to TRBD1 covers 10 bases. This CDR3 is built from 16 residues. CDR1 and CDR2 from the germline V gene are MNHEY and SVGAGI. V lost 0 bases, J lost 6 bases, and 4 bases stayed unmatched. The CDR3 reads CASSYSRGTGDEKLFF. The CDR3 DNA reads TGTGCCAGCAGTTACTCGAGGGGGACAGGGGATGAAAAACTGTTTTTT.

The J gene is TRBJ2-2, the V gene TRBV5-1; 8 bases are shared with TRBD1. Trimming removed 4 bases from V and 3 bases from J; junction bases left unmatched: 5. Germline V gives CDR1 SGHRS, CDR2 YFSETQ. This CDR3 has 15 amino acids. The CDR3 DNA reads as TGCGCCAGCAGCAAACAGGGGGGTGACACCGGGGAGCTGTTTTTT. It translates to CASSKQGGDTGELFF.

V gene TRBV7-9 combines with J gene TRBJ2-3; D is possibly TRBD1 (6 bases). V lost 5 bases to trimming and J lost 0 bases, with 12 bases between them. The CDR3 is made up of 15 amino acids. Germline V gene lookup returns CDR1 SEHNR and CDR2 FQNEAQ (reference sequence). As DNA, the CDR3 is TGTGCCAGCAGCGCAACAGGGTACAGCACAGATACGCAGTATTTT. Amino acid sequence: CASSATGYSTDTQYF.

This chain connects TRBV10-3 to TRBJ2-3; 7 nucleotides match TRBD1. Germline loops: CDR1 ENHRY, CDR2 SYGVKD. The V and J ends lost 8 bases and 5 bases, in that order; junction bases with no gene match: 13. The CDR3 consists of 15 residues. The CDR3, as DNA: TGTGCCATCCCGAGGGGGCGCTCGGGGCTAGATACGCAGTATTTT. Its protein product is CAIPRGRSGLDTQYF.

This clonotype occurred a few times. This rearrangement joins TRBV18 to TRBJ2-5; D remains ambiguous. Trimming cost V 1 base and J 5 bases, with 11 bases left between them. This CDR3 has 14 residues. Germline lookup yields CDR1 KGHSH and CDR2 LQKENI. The CDR3 is CASSPLGKAETQYF. The DNA for the CDR3 is TGTGCCAGCTCACCACTGGGGAAAGCGGAGACCCAGTACTTC.

The chain is built from TRBV11-3 and TRBJ2-1, with a tentative D call TRBD1 (6 bases). Trimming shortened V by 2 bases and J by 0 bases, and 11 bases separated the two germline ends. The V gene's germline CDR1 is SGHNT and CDR2 YENEEA. This CDR3 contains 16 residues. The CDR3 sequence: CASSLFRGSSYNEQFF. For the CDR3, the DNA is TGTGCCAGCAGCTTATTCAGGGGATCCTCCTACAATGAGCAGTTCTTC. The full variable domain, completed using reference TRBV11-3 and TRBJ2-1, is EAGVVQSPRYKIIEKKQPVAFWCNPISGHNTLYWYLQNLGQGPELLIRYENEEAVDDSQLPKDRFSAERLKGVDSTLKIQPAELGDSAVYLCASSLFRGSSYNEQFFGPGTRLTVL.

V gene TRBV3-1 combines with J gene TRBJ2-1; D call uncertain. The CDR3 spans 13 residues. V was cut by 2 bases and J by 10 bases, with 12 bases left in between. Per germline, CDR1 LGHDT and CDR2 YNNKEL (reference sequence). CDR3 nucleotide sequence: TGTGCCAGCAGCCAATACCTAGGGCCGGAGCAGTTCTTC. It yields the protein CASSQYLGPEQFF.

V gene TRBV10-3 combines with J gene TRBJ1-1; D gene unclear. CDR1 and CDR2 from the germline V gene are ENHRY and SYGVKD. Trimming removed 0 bases at V and 0 bases at J, with 8 bases between. The CDR3 runs 15 residues. CDR3 amino acids: CAISESKVMNTEAFF. The CDR3 bases are TGTGCCATCAGTGAGTCGAAGGTGATGAACACTGAAGCTTTCTTT.

This chain links TRBV11-3 with TRBJ2-3; a weak D match, TRBD2 (6 bases). The CDR3 spans 14 residues. Trimming removed 3 bases from V and 10 bases from J, with 17 bases in between. Germline values: CDR1 SGHNT, CDR2 YENEEA. CDR3 loop: CASSLGGPGRAQYF. DNA of the CDR3: TGTGCCAGCAGCTTGGGAGGCCCCGGAAGGGCGCAGTATTTT.

The DNA of the CDR3 is TGCAGTGCTAGAGATGAATTTAATGAAAAACTGTTTTTT. Amino acid sequence: CSARDEFNEKLFF. V and J are TRBV20-1 and TRBJ1-4; D is ambiguous. Germline CDR1 DFQATT, CDR2 SNEGSKA (reference sequence). The ends were cut back, 0 bases at V and 4 bases at J, with 6 bases in the middle. The CDR3 totals 13 residues.

The rearrangement links TRBV10-3 to TRBJ2-7; the match to TRBD1 covers 8 bases. CDR1 is ENHRY and CDR2 is SYGVKD in the germline V gene. The CDR3 spans 13 residues. Germline trimming cut 10 bases from V and 0 bases from J; bases unmatched to any gene: 5. Here the CDR3 reads CATRTGSSYEQYV. The CDR3 region has the DNA TGTGCCACAAGGACAGGGAGCTCCTACGAGCAGTACGTC.

The CDR3 sequence is CASSQEPRTVEAFF. In nucleotides, the CDR3 is TGCGCCAGCAGCCAAGAGCCTCGGACGGTCGAAGCTTTCTTT. V usage is TRBV4-1 and J usage is TRBJ1-1, with D unclear. There are 14 residues in the CDR3. Germline CDR1 is MGHRA and CDR2 is YSYEKL. V was cut by 0 bases and J by 8 bases, with 13 bases left in between.

This chain connects TRBV20-1 to TRBJ2-5; possibly TRBD1 or TRBD2 for D (5 bases each). The V and J ends lost 6 bases and 1 base respectively, with 12 bases between them. CDR1 is DFQATT and CDR2 is SNEGSKA in the germline V gene (reference sequence). This CDR3 has 13 residues. The CDR3 region is CSAGVRGQETQYF. In nucleotides, the CDR3 is TGCAGTGCAGGGGTTCGGGGCCAAGAGACCCAGTACTTC.

The rearrangement uses TRBV29-1 and TRBJ1-6; 9 bases map to TRBD1. This CDR3 is built from 16 residues. Germline trimming cut 4 bases from V and 16 bases from J; bases unmatched to any gene: 20. The germline V gene encodes CDR1 SQVTM and CDR2 ANQGSEA. Written as DNA, the CDR3 is TGCAGCGTTGTGTGGGGCGGCGGACAGGGGCCACCTAAACTCCACTTT. Translation: CSVVWGGGQGPPKLHF.

The CDR3 spells CSVQQGTPSEQYF. The DNA for the CDR3 is TGCAGCGTTCAACAGGGAACCCCCTCCGAGCAGTACTTC. The chain joins TRBV29-1 to TRBJ2-7; tentatively, D is TRBD1 (6 bases). CDR1 and CDR2 from the germline V gene are SQVTM and ANQGSEA. The CDR3 is 13 residues long. Trimming stripped 5 bases from V and 6 bases from J, with 17 bases between.

The chain couples TRBV10-1 to TRBJ1-6; D is perhaps TRBD1 (6 bases). The germline V gene has CDR1 WNHNN and CDR2 SYGVQD (reference sequence). Trimming pared 8 bases from V and 7 bases from J, leaving 15 bases between. The CDR3 totals 14 residues. CDR3 nucleotide sequence: TGCGCCAGCTCCCGGACAGCCCCAAATTCACCCCTCCACTTT. It specifies CASSRTAPNSPLHF.

The gene calls are TRBV7-2 and TRBJ1-1, with a tentative D call TRBD1 (6 bases). CDR3 length equals 13 residues. The germline V gene has CDR1 SGHTA and CDR2 FQGNSA. V was cut by 0 bases and J by 7 bases, with 9 bases left in between. DNA of the CDR3: TGTGCCAGCAGCTTAGCAAGGGGGATTGAAGCTTTCTTT. This codes for CASSLARGIEAFF.

The CDR3 reads CASSQGLRGGPGETQYF. The CDR3 DNA follows: TGCGCCAGCAGCCAAGGCCTGCGCGGCGGACCAGGAGAGACCCAGTACTTC. The V and J genes are TRBV4-1 and TRBJ2-5, with D hard to call. With 1 base removed from V and 4 bases from J, the gap between germline ends came to 19 bases. The CDR3 sequence is 17 residues long. In germline, CDR1 is MGHRA, CDR2 YSYEKL.

This sequence joins TRBV29-1 and TRBJ2-7; TRBD2 is a possible D gene (5 bases). CDR1 is SQVTM, CDR2 ANQGSEA, per germline. Trimming stripped 0 bases from V and 6 bases from J, with 15 bases between. The CDR3 has 14 amino acids. The CDR3 nucleotides are TGCAGCGTTGAAGATGAGGTCCGAGGGCGCGAGCAGTACTTC. It yields the protein CSVEDEVRGREQYF.

For this clonotype: The junction departs from the called germline gene at one end, perhaps through a read error. This chain joins TRBV6-2 or TRBV6-3 and TRBJ2-1; D not resolved. Germline V gene data show CDR1 as MNHEY and CDR2 as SVGEGT. CDR3 length: 15 residues. The CDR3 reads CASSYEVAGYNEQFF. CDR3 coding DNA: TGTGCCAGCAGTTACGAGGTAGCCGGCTACAATGAGCAGTTCTTT.

This rearrangement joins TRBV11-3 to TRBJ2-5, with a possible D match to TRBD1 (5 bases). Germline loops: CDR1 SGHNT, CDR2 YENEEA. CDR3 length: 14 amino acids. Deletions cut 1 base from V and 1 base from J, with 7 bases between. As DNA, the CDR3 is TGTGCCAGCAGCTTAGGGGGCGGCCAAGAGACCCAGTACTTC. Residues: CASSLGGGQETQYF.

This clonotype appeared a few times. The CDR3 DNA is TGCAGCGTTTTAGCGGGAGGGGGCTACAATGAGCAGTTCTTC. Translating gives CSVLAGGGYNEQFF. The gene calls are TRBV29-1 and TRBJ2-1, with TRBD2 matching over 11 bases. V gave up 5 bases and J gave up 3 bases; unmatched junction bases: 3. This CDR3 is 14 amino acids long. Germline CDR1 reads SQVTM; CDR2 reads ANQGSEA.